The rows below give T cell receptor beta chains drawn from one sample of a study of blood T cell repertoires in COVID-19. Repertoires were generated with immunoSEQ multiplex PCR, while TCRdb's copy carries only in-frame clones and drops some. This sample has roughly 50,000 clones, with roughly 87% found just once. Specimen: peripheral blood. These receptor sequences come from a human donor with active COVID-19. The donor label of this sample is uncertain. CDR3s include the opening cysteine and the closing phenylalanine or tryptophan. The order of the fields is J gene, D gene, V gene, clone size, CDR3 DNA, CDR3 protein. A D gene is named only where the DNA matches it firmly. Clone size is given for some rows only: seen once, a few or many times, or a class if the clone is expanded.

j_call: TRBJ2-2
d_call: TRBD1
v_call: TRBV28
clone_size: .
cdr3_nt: TGTGCCGTGGGGGACAGCTTCACCGGGGAGCTGTTTTTT
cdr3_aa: CAVGDSFTGELFF

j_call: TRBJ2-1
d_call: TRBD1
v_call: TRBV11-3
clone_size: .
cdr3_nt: TGTGCCAGCGGGACAGGGTCCTACAATGAGCAGTTCTTC
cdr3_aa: CASGTGSYNEQFF

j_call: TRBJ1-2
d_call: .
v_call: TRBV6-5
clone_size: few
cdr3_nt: TGTGCCAGCACCGGAGGGCTCGCCTATGGCTACACCTTC
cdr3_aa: CASTGGLAYGYTF

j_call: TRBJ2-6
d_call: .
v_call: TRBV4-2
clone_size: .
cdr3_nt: TGTGCCAGCAGCCACGCGGGGGCGGGTGGGGCCAACGTCCTGACTTTC
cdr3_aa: CASSHAGAGGANVLTF

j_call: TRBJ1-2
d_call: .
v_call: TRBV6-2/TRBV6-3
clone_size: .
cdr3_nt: TGTGCCAGCAGTTACGCGACTTACTATGGCTACACCTTC
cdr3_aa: CASSYATYYGYTF

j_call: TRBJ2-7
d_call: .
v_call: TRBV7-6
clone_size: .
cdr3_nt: TGTGCCAGCAGCTACAAACAGGACCCCTCCTACGAGCAGTACTTC
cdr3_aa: CASSYKQDPSYEQYF

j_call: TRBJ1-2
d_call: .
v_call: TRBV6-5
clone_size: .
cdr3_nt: TGTGCCAGCAGGGGGGGATATGATGGCTACACCTTC
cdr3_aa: CASRGGYDGYTF

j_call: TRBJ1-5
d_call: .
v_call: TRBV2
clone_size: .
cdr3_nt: TGTGCCAGCAGTGAAGTGGCGGGGTGGGGCGAGATGTATAGCAATCAGCCCCAGCATTTT
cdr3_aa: CASSEVAGWGEMYSNQPQHF

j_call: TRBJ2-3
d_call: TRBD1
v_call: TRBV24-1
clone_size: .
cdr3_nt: TGTGCCACCAGTGATTTTTCGGACAGGGAAACAGATACGCAGTATTTT
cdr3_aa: CATSDFSDRETDTQYF

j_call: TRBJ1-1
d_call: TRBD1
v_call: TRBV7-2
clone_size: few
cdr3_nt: TGTGCCAGCAGCCCTCAGGGGGGGAACACTGAAGCTTTCTTT
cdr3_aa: CASSPQGGNTEAFF

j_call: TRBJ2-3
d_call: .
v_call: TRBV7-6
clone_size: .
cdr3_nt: TGTGCCAGCAGCTTTCCGATGACGAGGGGGGGCCCGAGCACAGATACGCAGTATTTT
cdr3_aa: CASSFPMTRGGPSTDTQYF

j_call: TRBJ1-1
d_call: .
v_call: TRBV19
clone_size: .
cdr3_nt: TGTGCCAGTAGTACACCAGGGAACCCGAACACTGAAGCTTTCTTT
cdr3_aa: CASSTPGNPNTEAFF

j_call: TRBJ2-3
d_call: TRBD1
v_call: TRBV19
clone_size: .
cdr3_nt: TGTGCCAGTAGTAAAAAGGGGACAGGGCGTCCTGCAGATACGCAGTATTTT
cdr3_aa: CASSKKGTGRPADTQYF

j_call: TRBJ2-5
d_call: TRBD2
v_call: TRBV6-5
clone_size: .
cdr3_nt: TGTGCCAGCAGTTACGGTCGCACCTCGGGGGGAGAGACCCAGTACTTC
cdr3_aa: CASSYGRTSGGETQYF

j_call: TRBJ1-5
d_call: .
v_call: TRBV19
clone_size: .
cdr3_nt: TGTGCCAGTAGTCTCGGGGAGGGGGTCAATCAGCCCCAGCATTTT
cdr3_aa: CASSLGEGVNQPQHF

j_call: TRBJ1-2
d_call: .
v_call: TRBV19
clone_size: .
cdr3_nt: TGTGCCAGTAGTAGAGGGGAGGGGAGCTATGGCTACACCTTC
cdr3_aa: CASSRGEGSYGYTF

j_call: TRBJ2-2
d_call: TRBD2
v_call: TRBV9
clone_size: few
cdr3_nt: TGTGCCAGCAGCGTACTAGCGGGGGTGTCCGGGGAGCTGTTTTTT
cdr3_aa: CASSVLAGVSGELFF

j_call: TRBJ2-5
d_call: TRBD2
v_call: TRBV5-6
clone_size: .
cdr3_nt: TGTGCCAGCAGCTTGGCCCTAGCGGGGGGGCCGGAGACCCAGTACTTC
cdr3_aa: CASSLALAGGPETQYF

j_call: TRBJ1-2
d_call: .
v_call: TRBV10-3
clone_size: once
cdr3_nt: TGTGCCATCAGGGGACGGCCGGGGGACCTTTGGACCTTC
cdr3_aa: CAIRGRPGDLWTF

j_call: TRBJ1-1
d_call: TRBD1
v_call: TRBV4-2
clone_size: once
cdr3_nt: TGTGCCAGCAGCCAAGGGGACAGCTCCGCTGAAGCTTTCTTT
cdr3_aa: CASSQGDSSAEAFF

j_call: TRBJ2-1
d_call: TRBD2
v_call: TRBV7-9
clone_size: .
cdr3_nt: TGTGCCAGCAGCCTCATGACTAGCGGGGACTCCTACAATGAGCAGTTCTTC
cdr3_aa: CASSLMTSGDSYNEQFF

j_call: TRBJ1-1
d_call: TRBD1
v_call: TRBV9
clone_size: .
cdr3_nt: TGTGCCAGCAGCGTCTCTAACAGGGGCCCGGTGGACACTGAAGCTTTCTTT
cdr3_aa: CASSVSNRGPVDTEAFF

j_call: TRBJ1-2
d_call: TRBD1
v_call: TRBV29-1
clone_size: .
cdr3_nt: TGCAGCGTTTCTGGACAGGGGGCTCCTAACTATGGCTACACCTTC
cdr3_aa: CSVSGQGAPNYGYTF

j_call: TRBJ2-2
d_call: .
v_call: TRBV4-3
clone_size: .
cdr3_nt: TGCGCCAGCAGCCAGGCGAGGACTTGGCCCGGGGAGCTGTTTTTT
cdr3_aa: CASSQARTWPGELFF

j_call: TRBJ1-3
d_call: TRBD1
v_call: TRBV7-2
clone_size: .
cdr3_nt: TGTGCCAGCAGCTGGCAGGGGGTCACTGGAAACACCATATATTTT
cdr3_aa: CASSWQGVTGNTIYF

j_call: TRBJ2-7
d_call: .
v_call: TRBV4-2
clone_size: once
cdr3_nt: TGTGCCAGCAGCCAAGAAGACGGAGTCTACGAGCAGTACTTC
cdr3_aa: CASSQEDGVYEQYF

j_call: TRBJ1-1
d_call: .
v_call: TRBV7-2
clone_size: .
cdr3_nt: TGTGCCAGCAGCTTAGCGCACAGAAACACTGAAGCTTTCTTT
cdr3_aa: CASSLAHRNTEAFF

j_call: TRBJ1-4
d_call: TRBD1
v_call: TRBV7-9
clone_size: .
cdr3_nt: TGTGCCAGCAGCTCGAACAAGGGACAGGACGTAGAAAAACTGTTTTTT
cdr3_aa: CASSSNKGQDVEKLFF

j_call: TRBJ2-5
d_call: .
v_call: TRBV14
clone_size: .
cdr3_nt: TGTGCCAGCAGCCAAGACAGGGGAGAGACCCAGTACTTC
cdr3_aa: CASSQDRGETQYF

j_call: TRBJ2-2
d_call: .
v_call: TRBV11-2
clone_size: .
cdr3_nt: TGTGCCAGCAGCTTAGGGGGGGTCGGGGAGCTGTTTTTT
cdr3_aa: CASSLGGVGELFF

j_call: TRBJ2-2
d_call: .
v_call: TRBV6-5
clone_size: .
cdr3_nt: TGTGCCAGCAGTTACGGGCAATCTACCGGGGAGCTGTTTTTT
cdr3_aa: CASSYGQSTGELFF

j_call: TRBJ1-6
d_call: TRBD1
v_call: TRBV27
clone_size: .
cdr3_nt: TGTGCCAGCAGTTTACCCGGACAGGGGGCCTATTCACCCCTCCACTTT
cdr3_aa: CASSLPGQGAYSPLHF

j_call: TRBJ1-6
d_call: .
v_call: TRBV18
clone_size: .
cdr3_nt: TGTGCCAGCTCGCCGGGTTTAGATTCACCCCTCCACTTT
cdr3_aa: CASSPGLDSPLHF

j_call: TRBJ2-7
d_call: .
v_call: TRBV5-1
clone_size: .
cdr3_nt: TGCGCCAGCAGCCCAGGAGGTGTAAGCTACGAGCAGTACTTC
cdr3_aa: CASSPGGVSYEQYF

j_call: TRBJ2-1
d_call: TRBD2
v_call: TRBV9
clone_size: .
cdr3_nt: TGTGCCAGCAGCCCAAGAGGGCTAGCGGGGGGTTTTAATGAGCAGTTCTTC
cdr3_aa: CASSPRGLAGGFNEQFF

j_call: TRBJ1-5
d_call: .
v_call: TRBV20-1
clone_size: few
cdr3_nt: TGCAGTGCTAGTGCCCTGGGGCGCCCTCACAATCAGCCCCAGCATTTT
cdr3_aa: CSASALGRPHNQPQHF

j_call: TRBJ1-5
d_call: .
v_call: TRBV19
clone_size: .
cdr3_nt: TGTGCCAGTAAGAAGGGACTACCAAATCAGCCCCAGCATTTT
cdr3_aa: CASKKGLPNQPQHF

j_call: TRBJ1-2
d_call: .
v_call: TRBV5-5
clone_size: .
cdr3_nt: TGTGCCAGCAGCTTGTCAGGACACCGCCTTCCCGGCTATGGCTACACCTTC
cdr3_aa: CASSLSGHRLPGYGYTF

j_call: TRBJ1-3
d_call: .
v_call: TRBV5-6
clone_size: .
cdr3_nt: TGTGCCAGCAGCCCCGGGCGTTTCGGGGTGGTTGGAAACACCATATATTTT
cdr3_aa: CASSPGRFGVVGNTIYF

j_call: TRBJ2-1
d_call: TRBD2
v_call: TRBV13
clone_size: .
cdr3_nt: TGTGCCAGCAGCCTCGGGACTAGCGGATACAATGAGCAGTTCTTC
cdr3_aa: CASSLGTSGYNEQFF

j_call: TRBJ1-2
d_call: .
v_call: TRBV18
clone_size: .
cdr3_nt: TGTGCCAGCTCACCGCGGGGTGACTATGGCTACACCTTC
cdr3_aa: CASSPRGDYGYTF

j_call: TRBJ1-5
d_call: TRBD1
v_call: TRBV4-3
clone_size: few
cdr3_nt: TGCGCCAGCAGCGAAACAGGGGCCCCATACTATCAGCCCCAGCATTTT
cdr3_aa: CASSETGAPYYQPQHF

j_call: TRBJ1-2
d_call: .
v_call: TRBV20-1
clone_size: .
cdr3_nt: TGCAGTGCTAGTATCGCAGGGGTGGATCGAGGCTACACCTTC
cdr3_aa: CSASIAGVDRGYTF

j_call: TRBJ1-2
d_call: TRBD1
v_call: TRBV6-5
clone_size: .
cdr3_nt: TGTGCCAGCAGTCCGGAGGGGACAGGGGCCTATGGCTACACCTTC
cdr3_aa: CASSPEGTGAYGYTF

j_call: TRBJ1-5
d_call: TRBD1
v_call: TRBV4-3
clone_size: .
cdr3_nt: TGCGCCAGCAGCCAAGAATGGGACAGAGATCAGCCCCAGCATTTT
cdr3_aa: CASSQEWDRDQPQHF

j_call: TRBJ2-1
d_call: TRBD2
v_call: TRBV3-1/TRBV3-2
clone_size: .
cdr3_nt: TGTGCCAGCAGCCAAGGTTGGACTAGCGGGGGTGAGCAGTTCTTC
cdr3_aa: CASSQGWTSGGEQFF

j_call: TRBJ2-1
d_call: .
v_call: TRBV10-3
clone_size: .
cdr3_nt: TGTGCCATCAGTGAAAAGGGAGGCGGCTACAATGAGCAGTTCTTC
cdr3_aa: CAISEKGGGYNEQFF

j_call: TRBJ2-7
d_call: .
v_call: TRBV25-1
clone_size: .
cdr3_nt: TGTGCCAGTCAGGTGGGATCCGCGGGGAAGCAGTACTTC
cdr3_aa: CASQVGSAGKQYF

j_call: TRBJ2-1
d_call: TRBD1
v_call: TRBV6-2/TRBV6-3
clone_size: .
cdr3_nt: TGTGCCAGCAGTTATGGTCCAGGGGGCCAGGAGCAGTTCTTC
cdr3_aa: CASSYGPGGQEQFF

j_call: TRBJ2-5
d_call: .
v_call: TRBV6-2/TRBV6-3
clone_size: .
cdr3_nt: TGTGCCAGCAGTTTTAGGGGCGAGACCCAGTACTTC
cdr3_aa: CASSFRGETQYF

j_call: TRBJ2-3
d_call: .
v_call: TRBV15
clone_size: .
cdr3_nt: TGTGCCACCAGCAGAGATCGGGGAGTGAGCACAGATACGCAGTATTTT
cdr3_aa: CATSRDRGVSTDTQYF

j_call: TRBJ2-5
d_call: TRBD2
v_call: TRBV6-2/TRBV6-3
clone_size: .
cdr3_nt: TGTGCCAGCAGCCGCGGGACTAGACAAGAGACCCAGTACTTC
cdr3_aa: CASSRGTRQETQYF

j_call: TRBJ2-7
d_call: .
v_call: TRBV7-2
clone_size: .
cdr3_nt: TGTGCCAGCAGCTTAGGGGCGGGCACACCCTACGAGCAGTACTTC
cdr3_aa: CASSLGAGTPYEQYF

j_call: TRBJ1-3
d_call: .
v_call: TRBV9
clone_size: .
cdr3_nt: TGTGCCAGCAGCGTACGGGAGTCTGGAAACACCATATATTTT
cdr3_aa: CASSVRESGNTIYF

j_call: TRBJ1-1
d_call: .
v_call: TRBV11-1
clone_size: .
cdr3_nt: TGTGCCAGCAGCTTTGACAGGAAAGCTTTCTTT
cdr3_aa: CASSFDRKAFF

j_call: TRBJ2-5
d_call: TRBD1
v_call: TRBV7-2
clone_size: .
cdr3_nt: TGTGCCAGCAGCTCCCAGACAGGGGGGGAGACCCAGTACTTC
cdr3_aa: CASSSQTGGETQYF

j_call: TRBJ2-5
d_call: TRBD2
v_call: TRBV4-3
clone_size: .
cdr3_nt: TGCGCCAGCAGCCAAGTCAATGAGCGGGGGGGCCATGAGACCCAGTACTTC
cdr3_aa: CASSQVNERGGHETQYF